This T cell receptor beta chain was recorded in a study of blood T cell repertoires in COVID-19. Study details: Some COVID-19 samples were acute and others convalescent; all came from the United States, Italy and Spain.

Generated by immunoSEQ multiplex PCR, the TCRdb table keeps only in-frame clones and is missing some. The sample includes 200,000 to 250,000 clones, 88% seen only once; the top ten take around 15%. Individuals aged roughly 18 to 95 years were recruited from 20 to 25 US areas. J lost 2 bases, V lost 5 bases, and 4 bases had no gene match. Germline V gene data show CDR1 as MDHEN and CDR2 as SYDVKM. CDR3 length: 15 residues. The rearrangement links TRBV28 to TRBJ2-3; 10 bases line up with TRBD2. Sequenced: PBMCs or T cells enriched from blood (not recorded which). This TCR derives from a woman in her forties or fifties with acute COVID-19. The DNA of the CDR3 is TGTGCCAGCAGTGATAGCGGGAGGCCCACAGATACGCAGTATTTT. It yields the protein CASSDSGRPTDTQYF.